The present T cell receptor beta chain was sequenced within a study of T-cell memory formation after mild COVID-19. About the research overall: Among the donors, TCR clusters were largely specific to each donor. General study results and limits: The study found contracting CD4+ clones mainly in CM and EM and contracting CD8+ clones in EMRA.

This clonotype was picked up a small number of times. Its antigen is not known. The CDR3 spans 15 residues. V was clipped by 0 bases and J by 4 bases; unmatched bases: 7. Germline V CDR1 and CDR2: DFQATT, SNEGSKA (reference sequence). TCRdb reanalysed the 5' RACE reads using MiXCR and keeps one entry per CDR3 protein. This table has 550,000 to 700,000 distinct CDR3 sequences, approximately 18% appearing once. V gene TRBV20-1 combines with J gene TRBJ2-5; 8 bases line up with TRBD2. The clonotype was recovered from an adult woman who had mild COVID-19 (a few samples of this study predate the infection). Cell type and time point are not known. Sequencing was performed on PBMCs or a T cell subset sorted from them (not recorded which). The chain's CDR3 is CSARDPSGRGETQYF. CDR3 coding DNA: TGCAGTGCTAGAGACCCGTCCGGGAGGGGAGAGACCCAGTACTTC.